One sample yielded the 26 T cell receptor beta chains listed below, sequenced in a study of vaccination and CD4 T cells after COVID-19. TCRdb passed the PCR reads through MiXCR, listing each CDR3 protein once. The data show tens of thousands of distinct CDR3 sequences, with under 65% seen just once and 1% to 1.2% held by the top ten. Source: CD4+ T cells from blood, taken before SARS-CoV-2 vaccination. The origin of the receptors is a human donor who had recovered from COVID-19.

This clonotype was recorded a few times. The chain carries TRBV18 and TRBJ2-3; TRBD1 matches at 9 bases. V was pared by 3 bases and J by 0 bases, with 13 bases of the junction left unmatched. Germline CDR1 and CDR2: KGHSH and LQKENI. The CDR3 length is 19 residues. CDR3 in DNA: TGTGCCAGCTCACCCAACGAGGTGGGACAGGGTGGGAGCACAGATACGCAGTATTTT. Translation gives CASSPNEVGQGGSTDTQYF.

This clonotype has just a few counts. V gene TRBV28 combines with J gene TRBJ2-6, with TRBD1 as a possible D gene (5 bases). There are 16 residues in the CDR3. Between the trimmed V and J ends, which lost 5 bases and 2 bases, there was a span of 13 bases. Germline CDR1 and CDR2: MDHEN and SYDVKM. The CDR3 DNA reads as TGTGCCAGCAGTCCTAATCCAGGGACTGGGGCCAACGTCCTGACTTTC. This encodes CASSPNPGTGANVLTF. The entire variable domain, with the rest obtained from reference TRBV28 and TRBJ2-6, is as follows: DVKVTQSSRYLVKRTGEKVFLECVQDMDHENMFWYRQDPGLGLRLIYFSYDVKMKEKGDIPEGYSVSREKKERFSLILESASTNQTSMYLCASSPNPGTGANVLTFGAGSRLTVL.

This clonotype occurred once. The chain recombines TRBV11-1 with TRBJ2-2; 8 nucleotides align to TRBD2. This CDR3 region has 18 residues. Looked up from germline, CDR1 is SGHAT and CDR2 is FQDESV (reference sequence). Trimming took 4 bases from V and 0 from J; bases not matched to a gene: 10. In DNA form, the CDR3 reads TGTGCCAGCAGCTCAGGACGCGGGAGGAACGCGAACACCGGGGAGCTGTTTTTT. This codes for CASSSGRGRNANTGELFF.

Only a few counts were recorded for this clonotype. The chain carries TRBV28 and TRBJ1-6; the D is unclear. The CDR3 is 14 residues long. Germline CDR1 MDHEN, CDR2 SYDVKM. The V gene lost 8 bases and the J gene lost 8 bases, with 16 bases spanning the gap. The CDR3 loop reads CASLRTASYSPLHF. Here the CDR3 DNA reads TGTGCCAGCCTAAGAACAGCTTCTTATTCACCCCTCCACTTT.

The chain couples TRBV6-1 to TRBJ1-3; D gene unclear. This CDR3 contains 14 residues. Trimming removed 6 bases from V and 0 bases from J, with 9 bases in between. Germline CDR1 MNHNS, CDR2 SASEGT. CDR3 coding DNA: TGTGCCAGCAGCCGCTCGGGCTCTGGAAACACCATATATTTT. Residues: CASSRSGSGNTIYF.

The V gene is TRBV7-2, the J gene TRBJ1-5, with D uncertain. The CDR3 length is 13 residues. CDR1 and CDR2 from the germline V gene are SGHTA and FQGNSA. The V and J ends lost 5 bases and 2 bases respectively, with 7 bases between them. The CDR3 DNA sequence: TGTGCCAGCAGCCCAGGTCGCAATCAGCCCCAGCATTTT. Protein: CASSPGRNQPQHF.

The chain carries TRBV6-2 or TRBV6-3 and TRBJ1-3; the D gene is possibly TRBD1 (5 bases). This CDR3 spans 19 amino acids. The ends were cut back, 0 bases at V and 2 bases at J, with 20 bases in the middle. Germline-derived CDR1 and CDR2 are MNHEY and SVGEGT. CDR3 DNA sequence: TGTGCCAGCAGTTACTCGAATCTCCGCCGCCGAGGGGCTGGAAACACCATATATTTT. Residues: CASSYSNLRRRGAGNTIYF.

The chain combines TRBV6-1 with TRBJ1-2, with a weak D call TRBD1 (6 bases). Germline V lookup: CDR1 MNHNS, CDR2 SASEGT. Trimming removed 7 bases from V and 0 bases from J, with 27 bases in between. The CDR3 runs to 19 residues. CDR3 region: CASTKRQVPQLPSNYGYTF. CDR3 sequence (DNA): TGTGCCAGCACCAAAAGACAGGTCCCCCAGCTCCCGTCTAACTATGGCTACACCTTC.

V is TRBV15 and J is TRBJ2-1, with 7 bases matching TRBD2. Per the germline V gene, CDR1 is LNHNV and CDR2 is YYDKDF (reference sequence). The CDR3 has 16 amino acids. Trimming cost V 2 bases and J 3 bases; bases outside gene matches: 7. CDR3 bases: TGTGCCACCAGCAGAAACCGGGACTACTACTACAATGAGCAGTTCTTC. Protein sequence: CATSRNRDYYYNEQFF.

This chain connects TRBV7-6 to TRBJ2-1; no definite D call. This CDR3 spans 16 amino acids. Trimming took off 5 bases at V and 0 bases at J, with 14 bases between the two ends. Germline-derived CDR1 and CDR2 are SGHVS and FNYEAQ. CDR3: CASSPRVASSYNEQFF. In DNA, the CDR3 is TGTGCCAGCAGCCCCAGAGTTGCAAGCTCCTACAATGAGCAGTTCTTC.

This clonotype showed up just a few times. This chain joins TRBV7-8 and TRBJ1-2; D is ambiguous. CDR3 length: 14 amino acids. V lost 2 bases and J 0 bases, leaving 7 bases between the germline ends. In germline, CDR1 is SGHVS, CDR2 FQNEAQ. This chain's CDR3 is CASSLSPTNYGYTF. CDR3 nucleotide sequence: TGTGCCAGCAGCTTAAGCCCTACTAACTATGGCTACACCTTC.

This clonotype has only a few counts. The chain couples TRBV7-9 to TRBJ2-1; D is tentatively TRBD1 or TRBD2 (5 bases each). With 0 bases removed from V and 9 bases from J, the gap between germline ends came to 12 bases. Germline V gene lookup returns CDR1 SEHNR and CDR2 FQNEAQ (reference sequence). The CDR3 extends over 14 amino acids. This CDR3 reads CASSLAGTQSEQFF. As DNA, the CDR3 is TGTGCCAGCAGCTTAGCCGGGACGCAGTCTGAGCAGTTCTTC. The variable domain in full, completed from reference TRBV7-9 and TRBJ2-1, reads DTGVSQNPRHKITKRGQNVTFRCDPISEHNRLYWYRQTLGQGPEFLTYFQNEAQLEKSRLLSDRFSAERPKGSFSTLEIQRTEQGDSAMYLCASSLAGTQSEQFFGPGTRLTVL.

The chain has TRBV7-6 and TRBJ2-3, with D unclear. This CDR3 spans 13 amino acids. V was trimmed by 4 bases and J by 2 bases, leaving 7 bases between them. Germline CDR1 reads SGHVS; CDR2 reads FNYEAQ. The CDR3 nucleotides read TGTGCCAGCAGCTCGCGGACCACAGATACGCAGTATTTT. It translates to CASSSRTTDTQYF. Complete variable domain (other parts from reference TRBV7-6 and TRBJ2-3): GAGVSQSPRYKVTKRGQDVALRCDPISGHVSLYWYRQALGQGPEFLTYFNYEAQQDKSGLPNDRFSAERPEGSISTLTIQRTEQRDSAMYRCASSSRTTDTQYFGPGTRLTVL.

V gene TRBV20-1 combines with J gene TRBJ2-1; 11 bases are shared with TRBD2. The germline V gene has CDR1 DFQATT and CDR2 SNEGSKA (reference sequence). Trimming at V came to 6 bases and at J to 1 base, leaving 5 bases not matched to a gene. The CDR3 extends over 15 amino acids. CDR3 sequence: CSARLAGRSYNEQFF. Here the CDR3 DNA reads TGCAGTGCACGACTAGCGGGACGGTCCTACAATGAGCAGTTCTTC.

The chain recombines TRBV7-4 with TRBJ2-5; weak D call: TRBD2 (5 bases). V gave up 5 bases and J gave up 4 bases, with 17 bases separating them. The germline V gene has CDR1 SGHVT and CDR2 SQSDAQ. CDR3 length equals 15 residues. In nucleotides, the CDR3 is TGTGCCAGCAGCGTTGCGGGCTTCCCCCCAGAGACCCAGTACTTC. Its translation is CASSVAGFPPETQYF.

This clonotype was found a few times. V usage is TRBV6-1 and J usage is TRBJ2-2, with TRBD2 identical over 9 bases. The CDR3 loop spans 16 amino acids. After removal of 6 bases from V and 4 bases from J, the junction contained 9 bases not matched to a gene. Germline V lookup: CDR1 MNHNS, CDR2 SASEGT. CDR3 sequence reads: CASSPIGAGGTGELFF. In DNA form, the CDR3 reads TGTGCCAGCAGCCCCATCGGAGCGGGAGGCACCGGGGAGCTGTTTTTT.

J is TRBJ1-1 and V is TRBV7-8; TRBD1 is a possible D gene (6 bases). The CDR3 is made up of 13 amino acids. The ends were cut back, 6 bases at V and 1 base at J, with 9 bases in the middle. The germline V gene has CDR1 SGHVS and CDR2 FQNEAQ. The CDR3 DNA reads TGTGCCAGCAGGCTGACAGGGAACACTGAAGCTTTCTTT. Translation gives CASRLTGNTEAFF.

The chain employs TRBV12-3 or TRBV12-4 and TRBJ1-5, with D unclear. V lost 1 base, J lost 1 base, and 8 bases lay in between. The CDR3 is 15 residues long. CDR3 DNA sequence: TGTGCCAGCAGTTTAGGGCTTGTAAGCAATCAGCCCCAGCATTTT. Its protein product is CASSLGLVSNQPQHF.

J is TRBJ2-7 and V is TRBV2, with 7 bases aligning to TRBD2. The V gene's germline CDR1 is SNHLY and CDR2 FYNNEI. The CDR3 is made up of 13 amino acids. Trimming at V came to 9 bases and at J to 3 bases, leaving 8 bases not matched to a gene. The CDR3 region has the DNA TGTGCCAGAAAGCGGGACGGAGACTACGAGCAGTACTTC. Residues: CARKRDGDYEQYF.

The chain links TRBV7-9 to TRBJ1-6; D ambiguous. CDR1 is SEHNR, CDR2 FQNEAQ, per germline (reference sequence). Between the trimmed V and J ends, which lost 3 bases and 8 bases, there was a span of 14 bases. This CDR3 comprises 15 residues. The CDR3 coding sequence is TGTGCCAGCAGCTTGGCCCGGGTGAGGGATTCACCCCTCCACTTT. Translation gives CASSLARVRDSPLHF.

CDR3 sequence reads: CASSAGGAGNSPLHF. The CDR3 nucleotides are TGTGCCAGCAGCGCGGGAGGGGCAGGCAATTCACCCCTCCACTTT. The chain carries TRBV7-2 and TRBJ1-6; weak D call: TRBD1 (5 bases). CDR3 size: 15 residues. With 5 bases removed from V and 7 bases from J, the gap between germline ends came to 15 bases. Germline CDR1 is SGHTA and CDR2 is FQGNSA.

This clonotype was recorded a few times. The genes are TRBV20-1 and TRBJ2-4; 10 nucleotides align to TRBD2. The J segment lost 3 bases and the V segment lost 3 bases, leaving 5 bases of the junction unmatched. Germline V gene sequence: CDR1 DFQATT, CDR2 SNEGSKA (reference sequence). The CDR3 loop spans 15 amino acids. CDR3 nucleotide sequence: TGCAGTGCTAGGAGACTAGCGGGTGGCAAAAACATTCAGTACTTC. The encoded protein is CSARRLAGGKNIQYF.

This clonotype was recorded a few times. V and J are TRBV6-2 or TRBV6-3 and TRBJ1-2, with D possibly being TRBD1 (5 bases). The CDR3 length is 14 residues. CDR1 and CDR2 (germline): MNHEY, SVGEGT. Trimming cost V 5 bases and J 4 bases, with 14 bases left between them. Here the CDR3 DNA reads TGTGCCAGCAGTCCGGGGCAGCCGTCCTATGGCTACACCTTC. Translated: CASSPGQPSYGYTF.

The chain couples TRBV15 to TRBJ1-5; 7 bases agree with TRBD1. V was clipped by 4 bases and J by 2 bases; unmatched bases: 11. The CDR3 contains 17 residues. Germline values: CDR1 LNHNV, CDR2 YYDKDF (reference sequence). The CDR3, as DNA: TGTGCCACCAGCATGTTGGGCAGGGGGTTTGGCAATCAGCCCCAGCATTTT. Residues: CATSMLGRGFGNQPQHF.

The V call is TRBV2, the J call TRBJ2-3, with D tentatively TRBD2 (6 bases). V lost 7 bases and J lost 0, with 14 bases in between. CDR1 and CDR2 from the germline V gene are SNHLY and FYNNEI. The CDR3 has 15 amino acids. This CDR3 is CASKVADLSTDTQYF. CDR3 in DNA: TGTGCCAGCAAGGTAGCGGACCTCAGCACAGATACGCAGTATTTT.

The V and J genes are TRBV24-1 and TRBJ2-3; 7 bases agree with TRBD2. CDR3 size: 17 residues. Germline CDR1 is KGHDR and CDR2 is SFDVKD. Losses at the gene ends were 4 bases for V and 0 bases for J; bases not matched to a gene: 9. The CDR3 DNA follows: TGTGCCACCAGTGACCGTAGAGCGGGGCTAAGCACAGATACGCAGTATTTT. It yields the protein CATSDRRAGLSTDTQYF.